This entry lists 20 T cell receptor beta chains sequenced from one sample in a study of a mutant IDH1 vaccine in newly diagnosed glioma. Assay used: immunoSEQ multiplex PCR; TCRdb lists only in-frame clones, some missing. The table records about 68,000 clones, 75% to 85% of them present only once. Documented time point: baseline, week 1 (first vaccination visit). The treatment: pre-vaccination baseline after standard-of-care therapy. The sample was PBMCs, taken from a glioma patient treated with radiotherapy, temozolomide or both. Source of these receptors: a man aged 45 to 65 with glioma.

The rearrangement joins TRBV9 to TRBJ1-4; 10 nucleotides match TRBD1. This CDR3 spans 15 amino acids. Germline V gene sequence: CDR1 SGDLS, CDR2 YYNGEE. With 4 bases clipped from V and 7 bases from J, the junction kept 7 bases outside the gene matches. CDR3 region: CASSRRQGAGEKLFF. The CDR3 DNA is TGTGCCAGCAGCCGCAGACAGGGGGCTGGTGAAAAACTGTTTTTT.

V usage is TRBV7-9 and J usage is TRBJ2-3; TRBD1 matches 8 bases. CDR3 length: 14 amino acids. Germline CDR1 and CDR2: SEHNR and FQNEAQ (reference sequence). V lost 6 bases to trimming and J lost 1 base; unmatched junction nucleotides: 3. The DNA for the CDR3 is TGTGCCAGCAGTTCGGACAGGGGCACAGATACGCAGTATTTT. Protein sequence: CASSSDRGTDTQYF.

The chain employs TRBV30 and TRBJ1-5, with D maybe TRBD1 (6 bases). Trimming removed 1 base from V and 1 base from J, with 14 bases in between. CDR3 size: 16 residues. The germline V gene encodes CDR1 GTSNPN and CDR2 SVGIG (reference sequence). CDR3 bases: TGTGCCTGGAGTGGGCGGGGGGCGGGAAGCAATCAGCCCCAGCATTTT. It specifies CAWSGRGAGSNQPQHF. The variable domain in full, completed from reference TRBV30 and TRBJ1-5, reads SQTIHQWPATLVQPVGSPLSLECTVEGTSNPNLYWYRQAAGRGLQLLFYSVGIGQISSEVPQNLSASRPQDRQFILSSKKLLLSDSGFYLCAWSGRGAGSNQPQHFGDGTRLSIL.

This clone was counted only a few times. This chain joins TRBV5-7 and TRBJ2-1; the match to TRBD1 covers 9 bases. TRBV5-7 is reported as an ORF; its role is uncertain. V dropped 3 bases and J dropped 9; count of bases not matched to a gene: 22. The CDR3 length is 19 residues. CDR3 region: CASSSIARQGEEGLGEQFF. DNA for the CDR3: TGTGCCAGCAGCTCAATCGCCAGACAGGGGGAAGAAGGGCTGGGTGAGCAGTTCTTC.

The chain couples TRBV20-1 to TRBJ1-5; no clear D. The germline V and J ends were trimmed by 3 bases and 6 bases, with 6 bases remaining between them. The CDR3 is 11 residues long. Germline V gene sequence: CDR1 DFQATT, CDR2 SNEGSKA (reference sequence). CDR3 sequence reads: CSASGVQPQHF. CDR3 bases: TGCAGTGCTAGTGGGGTTCAGCCCCAGCATTTT.

V gene TRBV14 combines with J gene TRBJ2-2; D is unresolved. CDR3 size: 16 residues. Trimming cost V 2 bases and J 1 base, with 11 bases left between them. Germline CDR1 and CDR2: SGHDN and FVKESK. CDR3 loop: CASSQIPTRNTGELFF. In nucleotides, the CDR3 is TGTGCCAGCAGCCAAATCCCGACCCGGAACACCGGGGAGCTGTTTTTT.

This clone was seen once. This rearrangement joins TRBV27 to TRBJ1-4, with a weak D call TRBD1 (5 bases). The CDR3 loop spans 15 amino acids. V dropped 5 bases and J dropped 7 bases, with 17 bases sitting between them. The germline gives CDR1 MNHEY, CDR2 SMNVEV (reference sequence). The CDR3 is CASSGGGGHGEKLFF. Written as DNA, the CDR3 is TGTGCCAGCAGTGGGGGGGGTGGGCACGGTGAAAAACTGTTTTTT.

The V gene is TRBV6-6, the J gene TRBJ1-5; D ambiguous. This CDR3 comprises 14 residues. Germline V gene data show CDR1 as MNHNY and CDR2 as SVGAGI (reference sequence). V lost 7 bases to trimming and J lost 6 bases, with 16 bases between them. The CDR3 sequence is CASTPFETGQPQHF. CDR3 in DNA: TGTGCCAGCACCCCATTTGAGACGGGTCAGCCCCAGCATTTT.

This chain uses TRBV30 with TRBJ2-7; 7 nucleotides line up with TRBD1. CDR3 length: 11 amino acids. V shed 5 bases and J 4 bases; nucleotides not matched to a gene: 2. CDR1 GTSNPN and CDR2 SVGIG come from the germline V gene (reference sequence). CDR3 loop: CAWGTAYEQYF. In nucleotides, the CDR3 is TGTGCCTGGGGGACAGCTTACGAGCAGTACTTC.

This clone was seen at least ten times. The chain couples TRBV6-5 to TRBJ1-2, with D possibly matching TRBD1 (5 bases). Between the trimmed V and J ends, which lost 8 bases and 4 bases, there was a span of 11 bases. The CDR3 is made up of 12 amino acids. CDR1 and CDR2 from the germline V gene are MNHEY and SVGAGI. The CDR3 protein is CASRGDLYGYTF. The CDR3 DNA reads as TGTGCCAGCCGGGGGGACCTCTATGGCTACACCTTC.

This clone was detected only a few times. The genes are TRBV4-1 and TRBJ1-5; D ambiguous. From germline, CDR1 is MGHRA and CDR2 YSYEKL. The length of the CDR3 is 15 residues. V shed 0 bases and J shed 6 bases, with 12 bases lying between them. The CDR3 loop is CASSQDGPGTQPQHF. CDR3 in DNA: TGCGCCAGCAGCCAAGATGGCCCAGGCACTCAGCCCCAGCATTTT.

V gene TRBV2 combines with J gene TRBJ1-2; D not certain. The CDR3 is 13 amino acids. The V end lost 2 bases, the J end lost 6 bases, and 10 bases lay between the germline ends. Per germline, CDR1 SNHLY and CDR2 FYNNEI. CDR3 coding DNA: TGTGCCAGCAGTGAAATAGGGAACAATGGCTACACCTTC. Translating gives CASSEIGNNGYTF.

The chain is built from TRBV18 and TRBJ1-1; possibly TRBD1 for D (5 bases). The CDR3 loop spans 13 amino acids. Trimming stripped 6 bases from V and 6 bases from J, with 14 bases between. The germline V gene has CDR1 KGHSH and CDR2 LQKENI. Here the CDR3 reads CASSEAVGAEAFF. The CDR3 DNA is TGTGCCAGCTCCGAGGCGGTGGGGGCTGAAGCTTTCTTT.

The rearrangement joins TRBV5-4 to TRBJ2-5; no reliable D call. The CDR3 contains 14 residues. The V gene's germline CDR1 is SGHNT and CDR2 YYREEE (reference sequence). Between the trimmed V and J ends, which lost 0 bases and 5 bases, there was a span of 11 bases. CDR3 protein: CASSLGPQRETQYF. CDR3 nucleotides: TGTGCCAGCAGCTTGGGGCCACAGAGGGAGACCCAGTACTTC. Complete variable domain (other parts from reference TRBV5-4 and TRBJ2-5): ETGVTQSPTHLIKTRGQQVTLRCSSQSGHNTVSWYQQALGQGPQFIFQYYREEENGRGNFPPRFSGLQFPNYSSELNVNALELDDSALYLCASSLGPQRETQYFGPGTRLLVL.

The J gene is TRBJ1-1, the V gene TRBV9; the match to TRBD1 covers 12 bases. Losses at the gene ends were 3 bases for V and 2 bases for J; bases not matched to a gene: 8. This CDR3 contains 17 residues. The germline CDR1 and CDR2 sequences are SGDLS and YYNGEE. CDR3 sequence (DNA): TGTGCCAGCAGCGACCCCCGGGACAGGGGGCGAAACACTGAAGCTTTCTTT. Translating gives CASSDPRDRGRNTEAFF.

This clone was counted a few times. This chain uses TRBV9 with TRBJ2-2, with D perhaps matching TRBD1 or TRBD2 (5 bases each). The germline gives CDR1 SGDLS, CDR2 YYNGEE. CDR3 length: 16 amino acids. V gave up 2 bases and J gave up 1 base, with 12 bases separating them. The DNA of the CDR3 is TGTGCCAGCAGCGTCACCGGGACGCTGAACACCGGGGAGCTGTTTTTT. Protein product: CASSVTGTLNTGELFF.

Comment on this clone: One end of the junction fails to match germline, which may point to a read error. The chain couples TRBV6-5 to TRBJ2-1; a weak D match, TRBD2 (6 bases). The CDR3 is 14 residues long. Germline V CDR1 and CDR2: MNHEY, SVGAGI. The CDR3 loop is CASSPLPGGYERFF. CDR3 in DNA: TGTGCCAGCAGTCCGCTTCCCGGGGGATACGAGCGGTTCTTC.

The rearrangement joins TRBV6-5 to TRBJ1-5, with D perhaps TRBD1 (5 bases). This CDR3 contains 15 residues. V gave up 5 bases and J gave up 2 bases, with 13 bases separating them. From germline, CDR1 is MNHEY and CDR2 SVGAGI. The CDR3 DNA is TGTGCCAGCAGTACCAGACAGACGGGCAATCAGCCCCAGCATTTT. Its protein product is CASSTRQTGNQPQHF.

The CDR3 DNA is TGTGCCAGCAGCTCGACTGGCTACAATGAGCAGTTCTTC. It specifies CASSSTGYNEQFF. The V and J genes are TRBV7-2 and TRBJ2-1; D ambiguous. The CDR3 loop spans 13 amino acids. Germline values: CDR1 SGHTA, CDR2 FQGNSA. V lost 4 bases, J lost 3 bases, and 7 bases lay in between.

V and J are TRBV7-9 and TRBJ2-5, with D possibly matching TRBD2 (7 bases). CDR1 is SEHNR and CDR2 is FQNEAQ in the germline V gene (reference sequence). Trimming cost V 5 bases and J 5 bases, with 15 bases left between them. This CDR3 has 14 amino acids. The CDR3 region has the DNA TGTGCCAGCAGCCGGGGGGCCCGGGGCGAGACCCAGTACTTC. Translation: CASSRGARGETQYF.